Listed below are T cell receptor beta chains from one sample, sequenced in a study of T-cell reconstitution after alpha-beta-depleted transplantation in children. TCRdb redid the calling of the PCR reads with MiXCR, one entry per CDR3 protein. This sample carries about 580,000 distinct CDR3 sequences, more than 20% of them seen once, and the ten largest clones take less than 15%. Sample: PBMCs, mostly from graft donor cells, taken 360 days after TCRalphabeta/CD19-depleted stem cell transplant. These receptors came from a boy younger than two who had a stem cell transplant for acute myeloid leukemia, so the T cells may come from the graft donor. The CDR3 runs from the conserved cysteine through the conserved F or W. D genes are given only for firm matches. Clone size is shown for a subset of rows, as once, few, many or a class of expanded clone.

D gene	V gene	J gene	clone size	CDR3 protein	CDR3 DNA
NA	TRBV20-1	TRBJ2-6	many	CSARALTGANVLTF	TGCAGTGCTAGAGCCCTCACTGGGGCCAACGTCCTGACTTTC
NA	TRBV28	TRBJ2-5	many	CASTSGGAAQETQYF	TGTGCCAGCACCTCAGGGGGGGCAGCCCAAGAGACCCAGTACTTC
NA	TRBV12-3/TRBV12-4	TRBJ2-1	many	CASSFPHNEQFF	TGTGCCAGCAGTTTCCCCCACAATGAGCAGTTCTTC
NA	TRBV6-1	TRBJ2-4	NA	CASSARVVGTKNIQYF	TGTGCCAGCAGTGCCCGGGTGGTTGGGACCAAAAACATTCAGTACTTC
NA	TRBV5-1	TRBJ1-1	few	CASSARSGDGNTEAFF	TGCGCCAGCAGCGCTCGGTCGGGGGATGGGAACACTGAAGCTTTCTTT
TRBD1	TRBV20-1	TRBJ1-2	NA	CSAREMPGGYGYTF	TGCAGTGCTAGGGAAATGCCAGGGGGCTATGGCTACACCTTC
TRBD2	TRBV20-1	TRBJ2-1	few	CSARGLAGGLLVNEQFF	TGCAGTGCTAGAGGGCTAGCGGGGGGCCTACTCGTTAATGAGCAGTTCTTC
NA	TRBV27	TRBJ2-3	NA	CASTSANTQYF	TGTGCCAGCACGTCTGCGAATACGCAGTATTTT
NA	TRBV11-3	TRBJ2-3	once	CASSLEHRNTQYF	TGTGCCAGCAGCTTAGAGCACCGAAATACGCAGTATTTT
NA	TRBV28	TRBJ1-5	many	CASSLGRVSGQRPQHF	TGTGCCAGCAGTTTAGGGAGGGTTTCAGGTCAAAGGCCCCAGCATTTT
NA	TRBV10-2	TRBJ2-3	few	CASSESVDTDTQYF	TGCGCCAGCAGTGAGTCGGTGGACACAGATACGCAGTATTTT
TRBD1	TRBV20-1	TRBJ1-1	NA	CSARDRRTGAPIF	TGCAGTGCTAGAGATCGCCGGACAGGGGCACCCATATTT
NA	TRBV20-1	TRBJ2-3	NA	CSALERSTDTQYF	TGCAGTGCGCTGGAACGAAGCACAGATACGCAGTATTTT
TRBD2	TRBV11-2	TRBJ2-5	NA	CASSLQTGTSGIKRETQYF	TGTGCCAGCAGCTTACAAACGGGGACTAGCGGAATTAAAAGAGAGACCCAGTACTTC
NA	TRBV5-1	TRBJ2-3	NA	CASGAGVLWTDTQYF	TGCGCCAGCGGGGCCGGGGTCCTTTGGACAGATACGCAGTATTTT
NA	TRBV4-3	TRBJ1-5	NA	CASSQDRGGQSNQPQHF	TGCGCCAGCAGCCAAGATCGTGGAGGGCAAAGCAATCAGCCCCAGCATTTT
NA	TRBV7-7	TRBJ2-7	many	CASSAEPGEYEQYF	TGTGCCAGCAGCGCCGAGCCAGGGGAATACGAGCAGTACTTC
NA	TRBV7-2	TRBJ2-7	few	CASSLGRRAGEQYF	TGTGCCAGCAGCTTGGGACGTCGCGCGGGAGAGCAGTACTTC
NA	TRBV20-1	TRBJ1-2	NA	CSAPLSDGGGGYTF	TGCAGTGCTCCCCTCTCGGACGGAGGAGGAGGCTACACCTTC
NA	TRBV12-3/TRBV12-4	TRBJ2-5	many	CASSLVGLAETQYF	TGTGCCAGCAGTTTAGTTGGGCTAGCAGAGACCCAGTACTTC
NA	TRBV18	TRBJ2-5	many	CASSRTVQETQYF	TGTGCCAGCAGTCGGACAGTCCAAGAGACCCAGTACTTC
TRBD2	TRBV27	TRBJ2-3	NA	CASRERGGSRDTQYF	TGTGCCAGCAGAGAGCGGGGGGGCTCTCGGGATACGCAGTATTTT
TRBD2	TRBV4-3	TRBJ2-2	many	CASSPLAGVDTGELFF	TGCGCCAGCAGCCCTCTAGCGGGGGTCGACACCGGGGAGCTGTTTTTT
NA	TRBV28	TRBJ2-2	many	CAATGLGGELFF	TGTGCGGCCACGGGGTTGGGCGGGGAGCTGTTTTTT
TRBD1	TRBV10-1	TRBJ2-3	NA	CASSGETGGAQYF	TGCGCCAGCAGTGGAGAGACAGGGGGCGCGCAGTATTTT
TRBD2	TRBV6-1	TRBJ2-3	NA	CASSQAPLAGGLDTQYF	TGTGCCAGCAGCCAGGCCCCCCTAGCGGGGGGACTAGATACGCAGTATTTT
TRBD2	TRBV7-9	TRBJ2-1	many	CASSSFGTSGAYNEQFF	TGTGCCAGCAGCTCCTTCGGGACTAGCGGGGCTTACAATGAGCAGTTCTTC
TRBD1	TRBV10-2	TRBJ2-3	NA	CASRGTGDSDTQYF	TGCGCCAGCAGAGGGACAGGGGATTCGGATACGCAGTATTTT
NA	TRBV20-1	TRBJ2-7	few	CSARDWRGRNSYEQYF	TGCAGTGCTAGAGATTGGAGGGGCCGAAACTCCTACGAGCAGTACTTC
NA	TRBV20-1	TRBJ2-1	many	CSARDLLNEQFF	TGCAGTGCTAGAGACCTCTTAAATGAGCAGTTCTTC
TRBD1	TRBV28	TRBJ2-1	NA	CASRKTGAQYNEQFF	TGTGCCAGCAGGAAAACAGGGGCTCAGTACAATGAGCAGTTCTTC
NA	TRBV15	TRBJ2-4	few	CATSIYRGPQYF	TGTGCCACCAGCATTTATCGTGGGCCCCAGTACTTC
NA	TRBV27	TRBJ1-1	NA	CASSLKPTVTTEAFF	TGTGCCAGCAGTTTAAAGCCCACGGTGACCACTGAAGCTTTCTTT
TRBD1	TRBV7-2	TRBJ1-1	few	CASSNRFRGGTEAFF	TGTGCCAGCAGCAATCGATTCAGGGGGGGCACTGAAGCTTTCTTT
NA	TRBV5-1	TRBJ2-1	few	CASSLQVRMRYNEQFF	TGCGCCAGCAGCTTGCAGGTCAGAATGCGCTACAATGAGCAGTTCTTC
NA	TRBV3-1	TRBJ1-1	many	CASTGGHTEAFF	TGTGCCAGCACGGGTGGTCACACTGAAGCTTTCTTT
NA	TRBV12-3/TRBV12-4	TRBJ2-3	many	CASSLLDPRTDTQYF	TGTGCCAGCAGTTTGTTGGACCCTCGCACAGATACGCAGTATTTT
NA	TRBV18	TRBJ1-1	NA	CASSPLRDVDTEAFF	TGTGCCAGCTCACCATTAAGGGATGTGGACACTGAAGCTTTCTTT
TRBD1	TRBV28	TRBJ2-1	few	CASRQVKITGQGGNEQFF	TGTGCCAGCAGACAAGTAAAAATCACGGGACAGGGTGGCAATGAGCAGTTCTTC
NA	TRBV20-1	TRBJ2-2	NA	CSARVFSADGELFF	TGCAGTGCTAGAGTTTTTAGTGCCGACGGGGAGCTGTTTTTT
NA	TRBV5-1	TRBJ1-1	many	CASSSWPNTEAFF	TGCGCCAGCTCATCGTGGCCGAACACTGAAGCTTTCTTT
NA	TRBV7-8	TRBJ2-3	NA	CASTLSSGRYTDTQYF	TGTGCCAGCACCCTGTCAAGCGGGCGTTACACAGATACGCAGTATTTT
NA	TRBV6-1	TRBJ2-3	NA	CASSPWGADTQYF	TGTGCCAGCAGCCCCTGGGGGGCGGATACGCAGTATTTT
NA	TRBV20-1	TRBJ2-3	many	CSIAIRTDTQYF	TGCAGCATAGCGATCCGCACAGATACGCAGTATTTT
TRBD1	TRBV20-1	TRBJ2-5	NA	CSASSPRGQETQYF	TGCAGTGCTAGCTCCCCCAGGGGGCAAGAGACCCAGTACTTC
NA	TRBV20-1	TRBJ1-2	few	CSASPQERGYTF	TGCAGTGCTAGTCCGCAGGAGAGAGGCTACACCTTC
NA	TRBV29-1	TRBJ1-1	many	CSVEGQTNTEAFF	TGCAGCGTTGAAGGACAAACGAACACTGAAGCTTTCTTT
NA	TRBV30	TRBJ2-4	NA	CAWSRGAKNIQYF	TGTGCCTGGAGTCGAGGGGCCAAAAACATTCAGTACTTC
TRBD1	TRBV20-1	TRBJ1-1	few	CSARDQWTGASNTEAFF	TGCAGTGCTAGAGATCAGTGGACAGGGGCCTCGAACACTGAAGCTTTCTTT
NA	TRBV20-1	TRBJ1-4	many	CSARDGEKLFF	TGCAGTGCGAGGGACGGGGAAAAACTGTTTTTT
TRBD1	TRBV15	TRBJ2-5	few	CATSRPGQEETQYF	TGTGCCACCAGCAGACCGGGACAGGAGGAGACCCAGTACTTC
TRBD1	TRBV28	TRBJ1-2	many	CASSGDRGRVGYTF	TGTGCCAGCTCCGGGGACAGGGGACGAGTGGGCTACACCTTC